Given below is one T cell receptor beta chain in context. The ends lost 7 bases at V and 7 bases at J; junction bases unmatched: 10. The length of the CDR3 is 14 residues. Germline CDR1 is LGHNT and CDR2 is FRNRAP. The data were taken from a study of technical replicates of blood from a few donors. Assay: immunoSEQ multiplex PCR; the TCRdb copy retains only in-frame clones and omits some. The table shows 84,000 or so clones, with 90% to 95% occurring only once. The chain joins TRBV12-5 to TRBJ1-5; 7 bases fit TRBD1. What was sequenced was T cells isolated from PBMCs. This TCR was sampled from a human donor in good health. The CDR3 protein is CASAMTGSRQPQHF. Written as DNA, the CDR3 is TGTGCTAGTGCCATGACAGGGTCTCGGCAGCCCCAGCATTTT.